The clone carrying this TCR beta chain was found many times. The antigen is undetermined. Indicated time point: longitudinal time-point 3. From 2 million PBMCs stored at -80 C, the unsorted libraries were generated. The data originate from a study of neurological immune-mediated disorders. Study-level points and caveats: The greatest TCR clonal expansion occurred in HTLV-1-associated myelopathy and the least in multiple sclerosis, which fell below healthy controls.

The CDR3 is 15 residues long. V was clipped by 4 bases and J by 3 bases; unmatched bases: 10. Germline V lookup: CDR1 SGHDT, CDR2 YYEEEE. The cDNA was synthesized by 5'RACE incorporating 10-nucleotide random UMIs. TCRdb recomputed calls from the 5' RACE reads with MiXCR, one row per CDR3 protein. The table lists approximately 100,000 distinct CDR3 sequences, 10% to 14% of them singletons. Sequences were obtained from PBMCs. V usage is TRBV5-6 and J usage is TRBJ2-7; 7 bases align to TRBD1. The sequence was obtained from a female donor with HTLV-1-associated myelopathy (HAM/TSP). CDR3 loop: CASSPRGQFLYEQYF. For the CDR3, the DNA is TGTGCCAGCAGCCCCCGGGGACAGTTCCTCTACGAGCAGTACTTC.